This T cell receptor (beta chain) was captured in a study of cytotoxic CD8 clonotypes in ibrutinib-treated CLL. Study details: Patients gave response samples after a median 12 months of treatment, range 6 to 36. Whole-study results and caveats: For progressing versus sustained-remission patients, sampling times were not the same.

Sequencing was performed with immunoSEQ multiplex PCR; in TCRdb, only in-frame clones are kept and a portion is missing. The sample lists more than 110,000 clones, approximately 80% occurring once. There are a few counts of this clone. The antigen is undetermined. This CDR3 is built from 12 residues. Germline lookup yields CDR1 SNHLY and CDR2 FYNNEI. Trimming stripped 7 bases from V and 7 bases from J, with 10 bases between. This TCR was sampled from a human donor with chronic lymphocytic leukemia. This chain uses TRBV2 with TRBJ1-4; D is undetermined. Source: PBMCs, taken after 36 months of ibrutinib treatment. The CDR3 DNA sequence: TGTGCCAGCACCCCGTGGGGTGAAAAACTGTTTTTT. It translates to CASTPWGEKLFF.